A selection of T cell receptor beta chains follows, all from one sample in a study of identical twins. TCRdb called the 5' RACE reads again in MiXCR, with one record for every CDR3 protein. Of about 730,000 distinct CDR3 sequences listed, about 20% are singletons. The same sample was also studied in work on T cells expressing NK-cell markers.

The sequenced sample was PBMCs. The receptors stem from a woman under 30 in good health. CDR3s include the opening cysteine and the closing phenylalanine or tryptophan. A D gene is named only where the DNA matches it firmly. Clone size appears in some rows only: once, few, many, or a class for an expanded clone.

V gene	J gene	D gene	clone size	CDR3 DNA	CDR3 protein
TRBV27	TRBJ1-4	TRBD1	few	TGTGCCAGCAGTCCCTCCCCCGTGACAGGGGCTGAGGAAAAACTGTTTTTT	CASSPSPVTGAEEKLFF
TRBV11-1	TRBJ2-1	TRBD2	few	TGTGCCAGCAGCTTAAGTGGCGGGGGGGCCTTTGAGCAGTTCTTC	CASSLSGGGAFEQFF
TRBV4-3	TRBJ2-2	TRBD2	few	TGCGCCAGCAGCCAAGAATGGACTAGCGGAACGAACACCGGGGAGCTGTTTTTT	CASSQEWTSGTNTGELFF
TRBV12-3/TRBV12-4	TRBJ2-1	TRBD2	NA	TGTGCCAGCACCGGACTAGGGGTGGGTGAGCAGTTCTTC	CASTGLGVGEQFF
TRBV7-8	TRBJ2-1	NA	NA	TGTGCCAGCAGCTTGACCCCGGATGAGCAGTTCTTC	CASSLTPDEQFF
TRBV10-3	TRBJ1-1	NA	NA	TGTGCCATCAGTGAGTGGGGTTCGCTAGGGGGTACTGAAGCTTTCTTT	CAISEWGSLGGTEAFF
TRBV12-3/TRBV12-4	TRBJ1-6	NA	few	TGTGCCAGCAGCATACAGGGAAGATCACCCCTCCACTTT	CASSIQGRSPLHF
TRBV27	TRBJ2-7	TRBD2	NA	TGTGCCAGCAGTGCCGGGACTAGCGGGGGGGCTGTAGAGCAGTACTTC	CASSAGTSGGAVEQYF
TRBV6-2/TRBV6-3	TRBJ2-1	NA	NA	TGTGCCAGCAGTTTAACCGGGACCTCAGACAATGAGCAGTTCTTC	CASSLTGTSDNEQFF
TRBV2	TRBJ2-6	NA	many	TGTGCCAGCAGTGAAGAAGGTATGGCCAACGTCCTGACTTTC	CASSEEGMANVLTF
TRBV6-5	TRBJ2-3	TRBD2	NA	TGTGCCAGCAGTTCAAGCGGGGGGCGGAATACGCAGTATTTT	CASSSSGGRNTQYF
TRBV6-5	TRBJ1-3	TRBD1	few	TGTGCCAGCAGTTACTTCGGGACAGGGGGCTCTGGAAACACCATATATTTT	CASSYFGTGGSGNTIYF
TRBV20-1	TRBJ1-1	NA	many	TGCAGTGCTAGAGATCCGTCGACAGCGGGCACTGAAGCTTTCTTT	CSARDPSTAGTEAFF
TRBV20-1	TRBJ2-1	NA	many	TGCAAAGTCGGCGTCCCATCCTACAATGAGCAGTTCTTC	CKVGVPSYNEQFF
TRBV20-1	TRBJ2-1	NA	NA	TGCAGTGCTAAACTACAATCGGGCAGTGAGCAGTTCTTC	CSAKLQSGSEQFF
TRBV15	TRBJ2-2	NA	NA	TGTGCCACCCAACCGGGACCAAACACCGGGGAGCTGTTTTTT	CATQPGPNTGELFF
TRBV20-1	TRBJ2-3	NA	few	TGCAGTGCTAGTAGGGGGAGTAAAACAGATACGCAGTATTTT	CSASRGSKTDTQYF
TRBV12-3/TRBV12-4	TRBJ2-3	TRBD1	few	TGTGCCAGCAGGCCGACAGGGGTTCGCACAGATACGCAGTATTTT	CASRPTGVRTDTQYF
TRBV20-1	TRBJ2-7	TRBD2	few	TGCAGTGCCGCTCTAGCGGGAGGGCCTCGGGACGAGCAGTACTTC	CSAALAGGPRDEQYF
TRBV12-3/TRBV12-4	TRBJ2-7	TRBD2	few	TGTGCCAGCAGTACAAGACTAGCAGGCTACGAGCAGTACTTC	CASSTRLAGYEQYF
TRBV5-1	TRBJ2-3	TRBD2	many	TGCGCCAGCAGCTTGGGACTAGCGGACACAGATACGCAGTATTTT	CASSLGLADTDTQYF
TRBV5-1	TRBJ2-3	TRBD1	NA	TGCGCCAGCAGCTCCCTGGGACAGGGAGTAGATACGCAGTATTTT	CASSSLGQGVDTQYF
TRBV3-1	TRBJ2-7	NA	few	TGTGCCAGCAGCCAAGTGCTTTCGCGTCGTGAGCAGTACTTC	CASSQVLSRREQYF
TRBV2	TRBJ2-3	NA	NA	TGTGCCAGCAGTATTAAAGATACGCAGTATTTT	CASSIKDTQYF
TRBV27	TRBJ2-7	NA	once	TGTGCCAGTTCTGCTAGCGCCTCCTACGAGCAGTACTTC	CASSASASYEQYF
TRBV11-1	TRBJ2-1	NA	few	TGTGCCAGCAGCAATAAGGTATTTGGAAGGACCTCCTACAATGAGCAGTTCTTC	CASSNKVFGRTSYNEQFF
TRBV6-1	TRBJ2-5	TRBD2	NA	TGTGCCACCTATAGCGGGCTCAGCAGAGAGACCCAGTACTTC	CATYSGLSRETQYF
TRBV6-2/TRBV6-3	TRBJ2-1	NA	NA	TGTGCTAGCTCCCGAATAGCTATTCGCTCCTACAATGAGCAGTTCTTC	CASSRIAIRSYNEQFF
TRBV7-9	TRBJ2-3	NA	NA	TGTGCCAGGGGGGGCAGAGCAGATACGCAGTATTTT	CARGGRADTQYF
TRBV20-1	TRBJ1-3	NA	many	TGCAGTGCTAGACGAGGTATCTCTGGAAACACCATATATTTT	CSARRGISGNTIYF
TRBV28	TRBJ2-7	TRBD2	NA	TGTGCCAGCAGTGAACTAGCGGGAGGGCCTCTCCCCTACGAGCAGTACTTC	CASSELAGGPLPYEQYF
TRBV20-1	TRBJ2-7	TRBD1	few	TGCAGTGCTAGCCAAGGACAGGGGCGATACTACCCCGACTACGAGCAGTACTTC	CSASQGQGRYYPDYEQYF
TRBV4-3	TRBJ2-3	TRBD2	NA	TGCGCCAGCAGCGGGCTAGCGGAACGAGCAGATACGCAGTATTTT	CASSGLAERADTQYF
TRBV29-1	TRBJ1-1	NA	many	TGCAGCGCTCGCCGGGAACTGAACACTGAAGCTTTCTTT	CSARRELNTEAFF
TRBV7-2	TRBJ2-7	TRBD2	few	TGTGCCAGCAGCTCGTCTAGCGGGAGAGGCTACGAGCAGTACTTC	CASSSSSGRGYEQYF
TRBV12-3/TRBV12-4	TRBJ2-7	NA	few	TGTGCCAGCAGTCCGCCCCCGCAGGGAAGGTACGAGCAGTACTTC	CASSPPPQGRYEQYF
TRBV9	TRBJ2-2	NA	NA	TGTGCCAGCAGCGGGTCGGGGGTTCGATACGGGGAGCTGTTTTTT	CASSGSGVRYGELFF
TRBV24-1	TRBJ2-1	NA	many	TGTGCCACCAGTCTTAACAATGAGCAGTTCTTC	CATSLNNEQFF
TRBV27	TRBJ2-1	TRBD2	NA	TGTGCCAGCAGTACCTCGTTGGGCAGCGGGAGAGGCAATGAGCAGTTCTTC	CASSTSLGSGRGNEQFF
TRBV20-1	TRBJ1-1	NA	few	TGCAGTGCTAAGGTTAGGTCGCACGCTGAAGCTTTCTTT	CSAKVRSHAEAFF
TRBV7-2	TRBJ1-2	TRBD1	few	TGTGCCAGCAGCTTTGTACGGGACAGAAAGTATGGCTACACCTTC	CASSFVRDRKYGYTF
TRBV5-1	TRBJ2-1	NA	NA	TGCGCCAGCAGCTTCCGGGACCTGGACCCCCATGAGCAGTTCTTC	CASSFRDLDPHEQFF
TRBV5-6	TRBJ2-7	TRBD1	few	TGTGCCAGCAGCTTTCCAACCGGGACAGGGGGTTACGAGCAGTACTTC	CASSFPTGTGGYEQYF
TRBV12-3/TRBV12-4	TRBJ2-3	TRBD2	NA	TGTGCCAGCAGTTTGGGACTAGCGGGCCGTTGGGATACGCAGTATTTT	CASSLGLAGRWDTQYF
TRBV4-1	TRBJ2-1	TRBD2	few	TGCGCCAGCAGCTTACACACGCGCGGGACCGGGAGGGTCTACAATGAGCAGTTCTTC	CASSLHTRGTGRVYNEQFF
TRBV5-1	TRBJ2-4	NA	many	TGCGCCAGCAGCTTGCAGGGTGGAGAAAACATTCAGTACTTC	CASSLQGGENIQYF
TRBV5-1	TRBJ2-7	NA	few	TGCGCCAGCAGCTGGCCGGGGGACGAGCAGTACTTC	CASSWPGDEQYF
TRBV12-3/TRBV12-4	TRBJ1-1	NA	NA	TGTGCCAGCAGTTTAAGAACGATGAACACTGAAGCTTTCTTT	CASSLRTMNTEAFF
TRBV20-1	TRBJ1-1	NA	few	TGCAGTGCTAGACAGGGCTGGGGCACTGAAGCTTTCTTT	CSARQGWGTEAFF
TRBV20-1	TRBJ1-1	NA	few	TGCAGTAGTTACGGGACGGTAAACACTGAAGCTTTCTTT	CSSYGTVNTEAFF
TRBV6-1	TRBJ1-6	NA	many	TGTGCCAGCAGTCCCCAGACTTGGTCACCCCTCCACTTT	CASSPQTWSPLHF
TRBV25-1	TRBJ2-1	NA	NA	TGTGCCAGCAGTGAGCCTCCTTCACGGGGGGCCCCAGTTAGTGAGCAGTTCTTC	CASSEPPSRGAPVSEQFF
TRBV5-1	TRBJ2-7	NA	NA	TGCGCCAGCACGGACCTAACAGGCGCCATGGGGGAGCAGTACTTC	CASTDLTGAMGEQYF
TRBV7-9	TRBJ2-3	NA	NA	TGTGCCAGCAGCAACGGGAAAAACACAGATACGCAGTATTTT	CASSNGKNTDTQYF
TRBV4-3	TRBJ2-7	NA	few	TGCGCCAGCAGCCAAGATCTCAGGGCGGAGTACGAGCAGTACTTC	CASSQDLRAEYEQYF
TRBV12-3/TRBV12-4	TRBJ1-6	NA	NA	TGTGCCAGTTTAAAGGTCTATAATTCACCCCTCCACTTT	CASLKVYNSPLHF
TRBV6-1	TRBJ2-3	NA	few	TGTGCCAGCAACAGGGGGGGGTCGGATACGCAGTATTTT	CASNRGGSDTQYF
TRBV10-3	TRBJ2-3	TRBD2	many	TGTGCCACGCTTCTAGCGGGAGGTGGCACAGATACGCAGTATTTT	CATLLAGGGTDTQYF
TRBV7-2	TRBJ1-1	NA	few	TGTGCCAGCAGCCCACCAGGGTCTAGGAACACTGAAGCTTTCTTT	CASSPPGSRNTEAFF